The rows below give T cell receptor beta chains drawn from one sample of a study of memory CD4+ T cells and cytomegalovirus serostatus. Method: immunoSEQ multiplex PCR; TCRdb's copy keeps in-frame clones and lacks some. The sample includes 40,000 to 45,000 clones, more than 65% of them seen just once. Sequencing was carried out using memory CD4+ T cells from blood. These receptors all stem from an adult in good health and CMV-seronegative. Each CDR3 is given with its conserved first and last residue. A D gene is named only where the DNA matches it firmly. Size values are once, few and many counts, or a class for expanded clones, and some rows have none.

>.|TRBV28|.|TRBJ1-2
CASGDRNYGYTF
TGTGCATCTGGAGACAGGAACTATGGCTACACCTTC
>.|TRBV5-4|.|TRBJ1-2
CASNLNTGGTGGYTF
TGTGCCAGCAACCTCAACACTGGGGGAACCGGTGGCTACACCTTC
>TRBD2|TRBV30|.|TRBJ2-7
CAWAYGGGSKQYF
TGTGCCTGGGCCTATGGGGGGGGTAGTAAGCAGTACTTC
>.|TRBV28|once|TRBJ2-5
CAGGGVGETQYF
TGTGCCGGAGGGGGGGTTGGAGAGACCCAGTACTTC
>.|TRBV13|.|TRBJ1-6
CASSHDLAHINNSPLHF
TGTGCCAGCAGCCACGACCTGGCACACATTAATAATTCACCCCTCCACTTT
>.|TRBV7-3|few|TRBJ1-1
CASSLTGNTEAFF
TGTGCCAGCAGCCTGACAGGGAACACTGAAGCTTTCTTT
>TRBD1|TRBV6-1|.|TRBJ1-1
CASSEQGVGLNTEAFF
TGTGCCAGCAGTGAACAGGGGGTCGGCTTGAACACTGAAGCTTTCTTT
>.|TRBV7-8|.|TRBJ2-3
CASSSGPDTQYF
TGTGCCAGCAGCTCGGGACCTGATACGCAGTATTTT
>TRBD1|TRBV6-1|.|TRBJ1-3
CASSEIAGRGRGNTIYF
TGTGCCAGCAGTGAAATCGCGGGAAGGGGGCGAGGAAACACCATATATTTT
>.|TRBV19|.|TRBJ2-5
CASSLNRWQETQYF
TGTGCCAGTAGCCTGAATCGATGGCAAGAGACCCAGTACTTC
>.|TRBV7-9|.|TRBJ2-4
CASSSLVLAKNIQYF
TGTGCCAGCAGCTCTCTCGTCCTAGCCAAAAACATTCAGTACTTC
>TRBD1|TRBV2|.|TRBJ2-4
CASTLQGAAAKNIQYF
TGTGCCAGCACCTTACAGGGGGCGGCAGCCAAAAACATTCAGTACTTC
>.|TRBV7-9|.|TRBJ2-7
CASSLRGRNYEQYF
TGTGCCAGCAGCTTACGGGGTAGGAACTACGAGCAGTACTTC
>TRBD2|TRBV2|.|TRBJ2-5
CASLESSGGDQETQYF
TGTGCCAGCTTAGAGTCTAGCGGGGGGGATCAAGAGACCCAGTACTTC
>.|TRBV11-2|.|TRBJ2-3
CASSLEASGSDTQYF
TGTGCCAGCAGCTTAGAGGCCAGCGGTTCAGATACGCAGTATTTT
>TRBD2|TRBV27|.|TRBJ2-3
CASSTSTSTDTQYF
TGTGCCAGTTCGACTAGCACTAGCACAGATACGCAGTATTTT
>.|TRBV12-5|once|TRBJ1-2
CASGLGRGTRDGYTF
TGTGCTAGTGGTTTGGGGAGAGGGACAAGAGATGGCTACACCTTC
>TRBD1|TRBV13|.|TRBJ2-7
CASSPRQGRGEQYF
TGTGCCAGCAGCCCAAGACAGGGTCGGGGCGAGCAGTACTTC
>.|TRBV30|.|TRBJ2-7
CAWSPLGLRGLEQYF
TGTGCCTGGAGCCCATTGGGGCTGAGAGGTCTCGAGCAGTACTTC
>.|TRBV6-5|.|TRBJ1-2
CASSYGDRSNYGYTF
TGTGCCAGCAGTTACGGAGACAGATCTAACTATGGCTACACCTTC
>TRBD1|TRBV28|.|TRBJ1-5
CASSSPSPRGRSVQPQHF
TGTGCCAGCAGTTCCCCATCCCCCAGGGGGCGATCGGTTCAGCCCCAGCATTTT
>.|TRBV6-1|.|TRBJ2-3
CASSEAVRGRDTQYF
TGTGCCAGCAGTGAAGCGGTGCGGGGAAGAGATACGCAGTATTTT
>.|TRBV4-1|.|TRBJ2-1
CASSQTRTGTRFF
TGCGCCAGCAGCCAGACAAGGACGGGGACCCGGTTCTTC
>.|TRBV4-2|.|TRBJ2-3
CASSQDPLPVDTQYF
TGTGCCAGCAGCCAAGACCCTCTTCCGGTAGATACGCAGTATTTT
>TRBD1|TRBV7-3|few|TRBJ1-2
CASSPGQGGGYTF
TGTGCCAGCAGCCCGGGACAGGGAGGTGGCTACACCTTC
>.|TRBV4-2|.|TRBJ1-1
CASSQGRYTEAFF
TGTGCCAGCAGCCAAGGACGGTACACTGAAGCTTTCTTT
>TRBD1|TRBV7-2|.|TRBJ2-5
CASSLVRGETQYF
TGTGCCAGCAGCTTAGTCAGGGGGGAGACCCAGTACTTC
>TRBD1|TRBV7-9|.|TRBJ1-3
CASNSPRDRGGNTIYF
TGTGCCAGCAACTCGCCCCGGGACAGGGGCGGCAACACCATATATTTT
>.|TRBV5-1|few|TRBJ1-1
CASSWGNTEAFF
TGCGCCAGCAGCTGGGGGAACACTGAAGCTTTCTTT
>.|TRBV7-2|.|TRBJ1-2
CASSRGTSYGYTF
TGTGCCAGCAGCCGAGGGACATCCTATGGCTACACCTTC
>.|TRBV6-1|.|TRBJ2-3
CASSEVSDTQYF
TGTGCCAGCAGTGAAGTATCAGATACGCAGTATTTT
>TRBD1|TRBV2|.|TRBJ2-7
CASSFEGAGGHEQYF
TGTGCCAGCAGTTTCGAGGGGGCCGGAGGACACGAGCAGTACTTC
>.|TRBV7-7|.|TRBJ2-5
CASSFSGAPLETQYF
TGTGCCAGCAGCTTCTCGGGGGCGCCCCTTGAGACCCAGTACTTC
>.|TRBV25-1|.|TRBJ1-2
CASSGTDYGYTF
TGTGCCAGCAGTGGGACGGACTATGGCTACACCTTC
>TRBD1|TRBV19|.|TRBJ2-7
CASSIEGGINEQYF
TGTGCCAGTAGTATCGAAGGGGGCATCAACGAGCAGTACTTC
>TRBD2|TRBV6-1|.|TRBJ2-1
CASSEVFVTSGNNEQFF
TGTGCCAGCAGTGAAGTGTTTGTGACTAGCGGAAACAATGAGCAGTTCTTC
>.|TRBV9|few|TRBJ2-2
CASSPGGWRALNTGELFF
TGTGCCAGCAGCCCCGGGGGATGGCGGGCCCTGAACACCGGGGAGCTGTTTTTT
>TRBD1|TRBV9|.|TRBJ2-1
CASSVDRGRNEQFF
TGTGCCAGCAGCGTCGACAGGGGGCGGAATGAGCAGTTCTTC
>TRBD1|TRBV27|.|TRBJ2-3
CASRGQGARTDTQYF
TGTGCCAGTCGGGGGCAGGGGGCACGTACAGATACGCAGTATTTT
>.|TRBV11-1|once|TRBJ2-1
CASSLYSSLEQFF
TGTGCCAGCAGCTTATATTCCAGCCTTGAGCAGTTCTTC
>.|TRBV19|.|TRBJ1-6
CASSIMWESPLHF
TGTGCCAGTAGTATTATGTGGGAGTCACCCCTCCACTTT
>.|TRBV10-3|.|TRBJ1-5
CAISEGNSNQPQHF
TGTGCCATCAGTGAGGGCAATAGCAATCAGCCCCAGCATTTT
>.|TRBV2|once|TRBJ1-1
CASSEAPPSSTEAFF
TGTGCCAGCAGTGAAGCTCCCCCCTCCAGTACTGAAGCTTTCTTT
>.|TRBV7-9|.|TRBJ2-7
CASSPQASDRGYEQYF
TGTGCCAGCAGCCCCCAGGCGTCGGACAGAGGCTACGAGCAGTACTTC
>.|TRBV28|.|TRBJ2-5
CASSLSGGQTQYF
TGTGCCAGCAGTTTATCCGGGGGCCAGACCCAGTACTTC
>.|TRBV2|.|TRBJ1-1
CASSVLRNTEAFF
TGTGCCAGCAGTGTATTGAGGAACACTGAAGCTTTCTTT
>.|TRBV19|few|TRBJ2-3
CASSMTPSGTDTQYF
TGTGCCAGTAGTATGACACCCTCAGGAACAGATACGCAGTATTTT
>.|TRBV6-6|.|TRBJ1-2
CASSAAVNYGYTF
TGTGCCAGCAGCGCCGCAGTTAACTATGGCTACACCTTC
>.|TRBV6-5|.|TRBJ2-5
CASNTGGGRETQYF
TGTGCCAGCAACACCGGAGGGGGGCGTGAGACCCAGTACTTC
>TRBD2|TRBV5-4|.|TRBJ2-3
CASSPARGLGTDTQYF
TGTGCCAGCAGCCCCGCGCGGGGGTTGGGCACAGATACGCAGTATTTT
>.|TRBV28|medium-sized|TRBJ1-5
CASSFQNSNQPQHF
TGTGCCAGCAGTTTCCAGAATAGCAATCAGCCCCAGCATTTT
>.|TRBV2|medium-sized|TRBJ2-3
CASCRTFSGTDTQYF
TGTGCCAGCTGCAGGACCTTCTCGGGGACAGATACGCAGTATTTT
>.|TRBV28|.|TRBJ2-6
CASSSVWWALSGANVLTF
TGTGCCAGCAGTTCAGTCTGGTGGGCTCTCTCTGGGGCCAACGTCCTGACTTTC